This entry lists 10 T cell receptor beta chains sequenced from one sample in a study of T cell responses to AZD1222 COVID-19 vaccine. Only in-frame clones appear in the TCRdb table, and some are missing; sequencing was by immunoSEQ multiplex PCR. The sample has tens of thousands of clones; more than 85% are singletons. The sample was peripheral blood, taken 28 days after the second AZD1222 dose. The source is an adult who received the AZD1222 COVID-19 vaccine.

V and J are TRBV29-1 and TRBJ2-1, with no clear D. The CDR3 sequence is 12 residues long. Trimming took 0 bases from V and 5 from J, leaving 5 bases between them. CDR1 is SQVTM, CDR2 ANQGSEA, per germline. DNA for the CDR3: TGCAGCGTTGAAGAAAGGGACAATGAGCAGTTCTTC. This encodes CSVEERDNEQFF.

V gene TRBV9 combines with J gene TRBJ2-3; a possible D gene is TRBD1 (6 bases). Trimming cost V 0 bases and J 6 bases, with 14 bases left between them. The CDR3 length is 15 residues. CDR1 and CDR2 (germline): SGDLS, YYNGEE. The CDR3 DNA follows: TGTGCCAGCAGCGTAGGAGAGGGGGAATCGGATACGCAGTATTTT. Encoded protein: CASSVGEGESDTQYF.

This chain uses TRBV2 with TRBJ2-1; 10 nucleotides line up with TRBD1. Germline V gives CDR1 SNHLY, CDR2 FYNNEI. This CDR3 region has 14 residues. V dropped 6 bases and J dropped 8; count of bases not matched to a gene: 7. The CDR3 DNA reads as TGTGCCAGCAGCGCGGGACAGGGGACCTATGAGCAGTTCTTC. Translated, it gives CASSAGQGTYEQFF. Full variable domain (rest looked up from reference TRBV2 and TRBJ2-1): EPEVTQTPSHQVTQMGQEVILRCVPISNHLYFYWYRQILGQKVEFLVSFYNNEISEKSEIFDDQFSVERPDGSNFTLKIRSTKLEDSAMYFCASSAGQGTYEQFFGPGTRLTVL.

V gene TRBV25-1 combines with J gene TRBJ2-5; TRBD2 might be the D (6 bases). V was cut by 3 bases and J by 5 bases, with 13 bases left in between. CDR1 MGHDK and CDR2 SYGVNS come from the germline V gene. CDR3 length: 14 residues. The CDR3 reads CASSDLGGGETQYF. The CDR3 DNA is TGTGCCAGCAGTGACCTCGGGGGTGGGGAGACCCAGTACTTC.

The chain recombines TRBV15 with TRBJ1-1; D is possibly TRBD1 (6 bases). Trimming removed 6 bases from V and 6 bases from J, with 14 bases in between. The CDR3 consists of 13 residues. Germline-derived CDR1 and CDR2 are LNHNV and YYDKDF (reference sequence). The CDR3 sequence is CATSQGPGAEAFF. In DNA, the CDR3 is TGTGCCACCAGTCAGGGGCCAGGGGCTGAAGCTTTCTTT.

The chain combines TRBV5-1 with TRBJ1-2, with a possible D match to TRBD1 (5 bases). The CDR3 sequence is 14 residues long. Germline assignment: CDR1 SGHRS and CDR2 YFSETQ. Trimming left V 0 bases short and J 3 bases short, with 9 bases between. CDR3 sequence: CASSLAWGDYGYTF. Here the CDR3 DNA reads TGCGCCAGCAGCTTGGCCTGGGGGGACTATGGCTACACCTTC.

The chain is built from TRBV14 and TRBJ2-7; the D is unclear. The ends were cut back, 1 base at V and 2 bases at J, with 6 bases in the middle. CDR3 size: 13 residues. Germline V gives CDR1 SGHDN, CDR2 FVKESK. CDR3 sequence: CASSQGVTYEQYF. In nucleotides, the CDR3 is TGTGCCAGCAGCCAAGGGGTAACCTACGAGCAGTACTTC.

This clone was counted a single time. The genes are TRBV6-1 and TRBJ1-2, with D possibly being TRBD1 (5 bases). Trimming took off 5 bases at V and 4 bases at J, with 14 bases between the two ends. CDR3 length: 14 amino acids. Germline V gene sequence: CDR1 MNHNS, CDR2 SASEGT. CDR3 bases: TGTGCCAGCAGTTCCTCCGGGGGTAGCTATGGCTACACCTTC. Its translation is CASSSSGGSYGYTF.

The V and J genes are TRBV11-3 and TRBJ2-1; 7 bases are shared with TRBD2. The length of the CDR3 is 18 residues. V gave up 5 bases and J gave up 8 bases; unmatched junction bases: 21. The germline gives CDR1 SGHNT, CDR2 YENEEA. The CDR3 sequence is CASSHSRRTRAFGDEQFF. The DNA of the CDR3 is TGTGCCAGCAGCCATTCTCGACGGACTAGAGCGTTTGGGGATGAGCAGTTCTTC.

The chain links TRBV11-1 to TRBJ2-7, with 8 bases fitting TRBD1. Germline V gene sequence: CDR1 SGHAT, CDR2 FQDESV (reference sequence). With 1 base clipped from V and 5 bases from J, the junction kept 4 bases outside the gene matches. The CDR3 contains 14 residues. CDR3 loop: CASSLGPTGDEQYF. In nucleotides, the CDR3 is TGTGCCAGCAGCTTAGGCCCGACAGGGGACGAGCAGTACTTC. Drawing the rest from reference TRBV11-1 and TRBJ2-7, the complete variable domain is EAEVAQSPRYKITEKSQAVAFWCDPISGHATLYWYRQILGQGPELLVQFQDESVVDDSQLPKDRFSAERLKGVDSTLKIQPAELGDSAMYLCASSLGPTGDEQYFGPGTRLTVT.